Detailed here is one TCR beta chain. Its binding antigen is unknown. The input lacks base qualities; no much larger clone sits a single base away. The immunoSEQ Assay, a bias-controlled multiplex PCR, was used to amplify TCRbeta CDR3 regions from genomic DNA. The authors' analysis ran thus. Nucleated cell counts per sample were estimated from amplification of reference gene primers within the assay. To quantify the absolute abundance of each unique TCRbeta CDR3 rearrangement, sequence reads were collapsed and filtered. For each sample, productive Simpson clonality was calculated as the square root of Simpson's diversity index across productive rearrangements. As stored in TCRdb, this immuneACCESS dataset retains in-frame rearrangements with V and J assigned. A fraction of the clones does not appear; measured against another copy, unresolved V genes explain less than half of the discrepancy, and the remainder lacks a known reason. The DNA was the basis for D and trimming; V, J and clone size are from that table. Counted in this sample were a few hundred thousand clones; approximately 82% of them appeared once. The ten largest clones represent roughly 3.1% of the sample.

This record belongs to a study of blood T cell repertoires in COVID-19 (dated by TCRdb to 2020 to 2022). Concerning the study at large: Collaborator samples came from the United States, Italy and Spain and covered acute and convalescent phases of COVID-19. The repertoires were made available in a free public database intended to serve as a resource for research on the immune response to SARS-CoV-2. The prospective study material was composed of cDNA or gDNA derived from T cells, B-cell-depleted T cells, or PBMCs. Deeply sampled blood TCRbeta repertoires from subjects exposed to, actively infected with, or recovered from COVID-19 were included in the dataset. Where available, HLA class I and class II types were obtained from metadata supplied by the sample provider rather than from assay-based typing. Samples came from the ongoing ImmuneRACE study (first 160 participants) plus 1,254 subjects from 6 global collaborators. Sample metadata almost always included a de-identified subject ID, COVID-19 status, age in years and sex.

Overall study results and their limits: The amount of clinical and demographic metadata varied by source and participant and was provided uncurated.

Reading from cysteine to phenylalanine, the CDR3 counts 14 amino acids. Solely the CDR3 DNA is kept, with 42 bases framed from the first base. V is shortened by 2 bases, J by 7 bases, and the region joining them spans 15 bases. CDR1 and CDR2 were assigned from the germline V gene (reference sequence) as SGHKS and YYEKEE. The collaborating institutions used their own protocols to collect whole blood in K2EDTA tubes. Collaborator samples were shipped for TCRbeta analysis as frozen whole blood, isolated PBMCs, or DNA extracted from either sample type. The V gene is TRBV5-5 and the J gene is TRBJ1-1; a tentative D call is TRBD1 (5 bases match). Sequencing was done on a sample of peripheral blood. The sequence was collected from a woman aged 18-29 years with acute or convalescent COVID-19. The bases are TGTGCCAGCAGCTTCTACAGGCAGGCCGGTGAAGCTTTCTTT. This yields the protein CASSFYRQAGEAFF.